A single T cell receptor beta chain is shown here with its context. Its antigen remains unidentified. It was cDNA, reverse transcribed from extracted RNA, that served as the sequencing template. Sequencing was performed with immunoSEQ multiplex PCR; in TCRdb, only in-frame clones are kept and a portion is missing. The table has roughly 200,000 clones, about 61% seen once. The CDR3 contains 13 residues. Per germline, CDR1 SGHVS and CDR2 FNYEAQ. Trimming took 2 bases from V and 8 from J, leaving 10 bases between them. The sample is drawn from a study of CD8+ T cells in alopecia areata. General study points: Scalp sample data also include resident alphabeta T cells from normal skin.

This rearrangement joins TRBV7-6 to TRBJ2-1, with D maybe TRBD2 (6 bases). The clonotype was recovered from a human donor in good health. The sequencing sample was made of CD8+ T cells sorted from blood. CDR3 nucleotide sequence: TGTGCCAGCAGCTTACGGGGGTGGGATGAGCAGTTCTTC. Amino acids: CASSLRGWDEQFF.